The 21 T cell receptor beta chains below all came from one sample that was sequenced in a study of shared clonotypes between healthy human individuals. Terminally differentiated effector memory CD45RA+ cells were left out of the naive CD8 fraction, which was CD45RO-negative and positively selected for CCR7. The method was immunoSEQ multiplex PCR; TCRdb's version includes in-frame clones alone and lacks a portion of them. The sample has around 1.9 million clones; about 92% are singletons. Sequenced material: naive CD8+ T cells from PBMCs. The receptors were sampled from a man aged 18-30 years in good health. Some clones in this sample may be carry-over from other donors' samples.

This clone was picked up one time. The CDR3 is CASSYSRFYEQYF. The CDR3 bases are TGTGCCAGCAGTTACTCACGCTTCTACGAGCAGTACTTC. This sequence joins TRBV6-6 and TRBJ2-7; no clear D gene. CDR1 and CDR2 (germline): MNHNY, SVGAGI (reference sequence). Trimming shortened V by 0 bases and J by 3 bases, and 6 bases separated the two germline ends. The length of the CDR3 is 13 residues.

The V gene is TRBV19, the J gene TRBJ2-2, with no clear D. There are 15 residues in the CDR3. From germline, CDR1 is LNHDA and CDR2 SQIVND (reference sequence). V gave up 1 base and J gave up 2 bases, with 8 bases separating them. In nucleotides, the CDR3 is TGTGCCAGTAGTATAGCTGGGTACAACACCGGGGAGCTGTTTTTT. Translated: CASSIAGYNTGELFF.

The chain recombines TRBV29-1 with TRBJ2-7; the D is unclear. Germline-derived CDR1 and CDR2 are SQVTM and ANQGSEA. Trimming removed 2 bases at V and 1 base at J, with 15 bases between. The CDR3 contains 15 residues. The CDR3 DNA follows: TGCAGCGTTGAAAGAGTATCGCAGTATTCCTACGAGCAGTACTTC. The encoded protein is CSVERVSQYSYEQYF.

A word on this clone: Other DNA sequences in this sample translate to the same CDR3. The chain has TRBV7-9 and TRBJ2-7, with TRBD1 as a possible D gene (6 bases). CDR3 length equals 14 residues. V was clipped by 4 bases and J by 1 base, with 11 bases between them. In germline, CDR1 is SEHNR, CDR2 FQNEAQ (reference sequence). In DNA form, the CDR3 reads TGTGCCAGCAGCTCGACAGGCGCTTCCTACGAGCAGTACTTC. Its translation: CASSSTGASYEQYF.

Written as DNA, the CDR3 is TGTGCCAGCAGTTACTCGACCCTAGGATTTGGGAATGAGCAGTTCTTC. It codes for CASSYSTLGFGNEQFF. The V call is TRBV6-6, the J call TRBJ2-1; D not certain. Trimming cost V 0 bases and J 7 bases, with 16 bases left between them. The V gene's germline CDR1 is MNHNY and CDR2 SVGAGI (reference sequence). The CDR3 covers 16 residues.

The chain uses TRBV5-4 and TRBJ2-3; D gene unclear. CDR1 and CDR2 (germline): SGHNT, YYREEE (reference sequence). Trimming pared 4 bases from V and 0 bases from J, leaving 3 bases between. The CDR3 runs to 12 residues. CDR3 sequence: CASSDSTDTQYF. Here the CDR3 DNA reads TGTGCCAGCAGCGACAGCACAGATACGCAGTATTTT.

The rearrangement uses TRBV5-1 and TRBJ2-5; 8 nucleotides agree with TRBD2. Germline V lookup: CDR1 SGHRS, CDR2 YFSETQ. The CDR3 consists of 16 residues. Trimming removed 1 base from V and 2 bases from J; junction bases left unmatched: 7. The CDR3 DNA follows: TGCGCCAGCAGCTTGATCGGGGGGGCGAGTCAAGAGACCCAGTACTTC. This gives the protein CASSLIGGASQETQYF.

The chain uses TRBV11-2 and TRBJ2-7; D possibly uses TRBD1 or TRBD2 (5 bases each). Germline CDR1 SGHAT, CDR2 FQNNGV. The CDR3 is made up of 10 amino acids. V was trimmed by 8 bases and J by 10 bases, leaving 12 bases between them. The CDR3 DNA reads TGTGCCAGCGGGGGTTCGGGACAGTACTTC. As protein: CASGGSGQYF.

This clone appeared a single time. This rearrangement joins TRBV5-4 to TRBJ2-1, with TRBD2 matching 9 bases. Looked up from germline, CDR1 is SGHNT and CDR2 is YYREEE (reference sequence). J gave up 1 base and V 2 bases, and 7 bases lay outside the gene matches. This CDR3 contains 17 residues. The CDR3: CASSLGLLAGSYNEQFF. The CDR3 DNA sequence: TGTGCCAGCAGCTTAGGTCTACTAGCGGGTTCCTACAATGAGCAGTTCTTC.

This chain joins TRBV2 and TRBJ2-1; 9 nucleotides match TRBD2. This CDR3 has 16 residues. Per germline, CDR1 SNHLY and CDR2 FYNNEI. V dropped 9 bases and J dropped 0; count of bases not matched to a gene: 9. The CDR3 DNA sequence: TGTGCCAGTGGCTTAGGGCGGGAGGGCTCCTACAATGAGCAGTTCTTC. Translation: CASGLGREGSYNEQFF.

The chain links TRBV18 to TRBJ1-1, with D unresolved. The CDR3 consists of 16 residues. Trimming removed 2 bases from V and 4 bases from J, with 17 bases in between. Germline CDR1 is KGHSH and CDR2 is LQKENI. Written as DNA, the CDR3 is TGTGCCAGCTCACCAGAGTATCGGGTTTTGGGCACTGAAGCTTTCTTT. Amino acids: CASSPEYRVLGTEAFF.

This chain joins TRBV27 and TRBJ2-7, with TRBD2 matching over 9 bases. CDR3 size: 15 residues. The germline CDR1 and CDR2 sequences are MNHEY and SMNVEV (reference sequence). Germline trimming cut 2 bases from V and 7 bases from J; bases unmatched to any gene: 9. CDR3 sequence (DNA): TGTGCCAGCAGTTTAATGCTAGCGGGACCAGGGGAGCAGTACTTC. It specifies CASSLMLAGPGEQYF.

The J gene is TRBJ1-5, the V gene TRBV7-8; tentative D call: TRBD1 (6 bases). Trimming took off 5 bases at V and 3 bases at J, with 23 bases between the two ends. CDR3 length equals 18 residues. Germline CDR1 reads SGHVS; CDR2 reads FQNEAQ. The CDR3 sequence: CASSPRKRGGGHNQPQHF. CDR3 DNA sequence: TGTGCCAGCAGCCCCCGCAAAAGGGGGGGCGGTCACAATCAGCCCCAGCATTTT.

The chain uses TRBV27 and TRBJ1-2, with D maybe TRBD1 (5 bases). The CDR3 sequence is 14 residues long. CDR1 and CDR2 from the germline V gene are MNHEY and SMNVEV (reference sequence). Trimming removed 1 base from V and 7 bases from J, with 13 bases in between. The CDR3 DNA sequence: TGTGCCAGCAGTTTATTTAGCGGGGGAGCTGGCTACACCTTC. The encoded protein is CASSLFSGGAGYTF.

V gene TRBV11-2 combines with J gene TRBJ2-7, with D hard to call. The CDR3 loop spans 14 amino acids. Germline V gene lookup returns CDR1 SGHAT and CDR2 FQNNGV. Trimming removed 4 bases from V and 6 bases from J, with 16 bases in between. DNA for the CDR3: TGTGCCAGCAGCTCAACCCCCGGAGTAACCGAGCAGTACTTC. Its protein product is CASSSTPGVTEQYF.

The chain uses TRBV9 and TRBJ2-7; no clear D. Looked up from germline, CDR1 is SGDLS and CDR2 is YYNGEE. V lost 3 bases to trimming and J lost 3 bases, with 13 bases between them. This CDR3 comprises 14 residues. The CDR3 loop is CASSAEGYNYEQYF. CDR3 sequence (DNA): TGTGCCAGCAGCGCAGAAGGGTATAACTACGAGCAGTACTTC.

The chain combines TRBV5-1 with TRBJ2-1; tentatively, D is TRBD1 or TRBD2 (5 bases each). In germline, CDR1 is SGHRS, CDR2 YFSETQ. This CDR3 has 15 residues. V lost 7 bases, J lost 2 bases, and 16 bases lay in between. This chain's CDR3 is CASYPRDQAYNEQFF. The CDR3 DNA reads as TGCGCCAGCTACCCCCGGGACCAAGCCTACAATGAGCAGTTCTTC.

The rearrangement uses TRBV11-2 and TRBJ2-3; 7 bases agree with TRBD1. The junction had 8 bases not matched to a gene; V was cut back by 8 bases and J by 0 bases. This CDR3 has 15 residues. Per germline, CDR1 SGHAT and CDR2 FQNNGV. The CDR3 protein is CASRPLTGSTDTQYF. CDR3 in DNA: TGTGCCAGCCGACCCCTGACAGGGAGCACAGATACGCAGTATTTT.

This chain joins TRBV9 and TRBJ2-3; D could derive from TRBD1 or TRBD2 (5 bases each). The CDR3 runs to 15 residues. V was trimmed by 4 bases and J by 2 bases, leaving 14 bases between them. Germline assignment: CDR1 SGDLS and CDR2 YYNGEE. CDR3 in DNA: TGTGCCAGCAGCTACCGGGGCAGACCCACAGATACGCAGTATTTT. This encodes CASSYRGRPTDTQYF. Variable domain in full (rest from reference TRBV9 and TRBJ2-3): DSGVTQTPKHLITATGQRVTLRCSPRSGDLSVYWYQQSLDQGLQFLIQYYNGEERAKGNILERFSAQQFPDLHSELNLSSLELGDSALYFCASSYRGRPTDTQYFGPGTRLTVL.

Note on this clone: Other DNA sequences in the same sample also yield this CDR3. This rearrangement joins TRBV28 to TRBJ1-1; possible D gene TRBD1, 5 bases. The length of the CDR3 is 14 residues. Germline CDR1 reads MDHEN; CDR2 reads SYDVKM. V lost 1 base and J 2 bases, leaving 8 bases between the germline ends. The CDR3, as DNA: TGTGCCAGCAGTTTATACGGGGGAAACACTGAAGCTTTCTTT. Its protein product is CASSLYGGNTEAFF.

CDR3 loop: CASSESLGPSNQPQHF. The CDR3 coding sequence is TGTGCCAGCAGTGAGAGCCTAGGGCCTAGCAATCAGCCCCAGCATTTT. The chain has TRBV2 and TRBJ1-5, with D uncertain. The CDR3 length is 16 residues. V dropped 3 bases and J dropped 0 bases, with 12 bases sitting between them. Germline CDR1 reads SNHLY; CDR2 reads FYNNEI.